Presented here are 28 T cell receptor beta chains from one specimen sequenced in a study of T-cell memory formation after mild COVID-19. TCRdb used MiXCR to reprocess the 5' RACE reads, holding one entry per CDR3 protein. The sample has about 340,000 distinct CDR3 sequences, under 15% seen once. Sequences were obtained from PBMCs or a T cell subset sorted from them (not recorded which). These receptors originate from a man aged 18-30 years who had mild COVID-19 (a few samples of this study predate the infection). Cell type and time point are not known.

The rearrangement joins TRBV6-2 or TRBV6-3 to TRBJ2-7; tentative D call: TRBD2 (6 bases). In germline, CDR1 is MNHEY, CDR2 SVGEGT. Trimming shortened V by 6 bases and J by 1 base, and 10 bases separated the two germline ends. This CDR3 region has 13 residues. CDR3 nucleotides: TGTGCCAGCAGCCCCGGGGGATCCTACGAGCAGTACGTC. Translated: CASSPGGSYEQYV.

This clonotype was recorded at least ten times. This rearrangement joins TRBV5-4 to TRBJ1-1; D remains unclear. Trimming left V 4 bases short and J 2 bases short, with 15 bases between. CDR1 and CDR2 (germline): SGHNT, YYREEE (reference sequence). This CDR3 has 15 residues. This CDR3 is CASSRGFLDNTEAFF. CDR3 nucleotide sequence: TGTGCCAGCAGCCGTGGGTTCCTGGACAACACTGAAGCTTTCTTT.

This chain joins TRBV6-1 and TRBJ2-6; D gene ambiguous. Trimming shortened V by 5 bases and J by 0 bases, and 8 bases separated the two germline ends. The CDR3 is made up of 15 amino acids. Germline CDR1 MNHNS, CDR2 SASEGT. The CDR3, as DNA: TGTGCCAGCAGTTCGGGCCACTCTGGGGCCAACGTCCTGACTTTC. Amino acids: CASSSGHSGANVLTF.

This clonotype was picked up a small number of times. The CDR3 DNA follows: TGCGCCAGCAGCCAAGCAGGGGCGGGGGCAGATACGCAGTATTTT. It specifies CASSQAGAGADTQYF. The chain carries TRBV4-1 and TRBJ2-3, with D possibly being TRBD2 (7 bases). Trimming removed 1 base at V and 4 bases at J, with 12 bases between. The germline V gene has CDR1 MGHRA and CDR2 YSYEKL. The CDR3 has 15 amino acids.

This clonotype occurred a few times. V gene TRBV29-1 combines with J gene TRBJ1-1; possibly TRBD1 for D (6 bases). Trimming took 4 bases from V and 8 from J, leaving 11 bases between them. Germline CDR1 reads SQVTM; CDR2 reads ANQGSEA. The CDR3 runs to 11 residues. CDR3 region: CSVVLQGEAFF. DNA of the CDR3: TGCAGCGTTGTCTTACAGGGCGAAGCTTTCTTT.

This sequence joins TRBV11-2 and TRBJ1-1, with D perhaps matching TRBD1 (5 bases). V dropped 4 bases and J dropped 4 bases, with 13 bases sitting between them. CDR1 and CDR2 from the germline V gene are SGHAT and FQNNGV. This CDR3 comprises 14 residues. The CDR3 bases are TGTGCCAGCAGCTACGTCCAGGGAGTCACTGAAGCTTTCTTT. Protein product: CASSYVQGVTEAFF.

There are a few counts of this clonotype. The chain has TRBV29-1 and TRBJ1-2; D unclear. The CDR3 is 13 amino acids. The V and J ends lost 5 bases and 3 bases respectively, with 13 bases between them. CDR1 and CDR2 from the germline V gene are SQVTM and ANQGSEA. In nucleotides, the CDR3 is TGCAGCGTTTGGCAGGCCCAAGACTATGGCTACACCTTC. Encoded protein: CSVWQAQDYGYTF.

Many counts were recorded for this clonotype. V gene TRBV10-3 combines with J gene TRBJ2-5; D is unclear. Trimming left V 7 bases short and J 1 base short, with 10 bases between. The CDR3 loop spans 13 amino acids. The V gene's germline CDR1 is ENHRY and CDR2 SYGVKD. The CDR3 region has the DNA TGTGCCATCAAGCTAGAACCCCAAGAGACCCAGTACTTC. Amino acid sequence: CAIKLEPQETQYF.

This clonotype was counted only a few times. The V call is TRBV4-3, the J call TRBJ2-7; 8 nucleotides align to TRBD1. The CDR3 runs to 15 residues. V lost 6 bases to trimming and J lost 3 bases; unmatched junction nucleotides: 10. Germline lookup yields CDR1 LGHNA and CDR2 YSLEER. As DNA, the CDR3 is TGCGCCAGCAGGCATCAAAGGACAGGGATCTACGAGCAGTACTTC. Translation gives CASRHQRTGIYEQYF.

The V gene is TRBV6-6, the J gene TRBJ1-1; the D gene is possibly TRBD1 (5 bases). This CDR3 is built from 15 residues. V was clipped by 0 bases and J by 8 bases, with 16 bases between them. Germline CDR1 and CDR2: MNHNY and SVGAGI (reference sequence). The CDR3 region is CASSYSPGRIPEAFF. The CDR3 coding sequence is TGTGCCAGCAGTTACTCGCCAGGGCGAATCCCCGAAGCTTTCTTT.

This clonotype was seen repeatedly, ten times or more. The CDR3 loop reads CASSLEVYSNQPQHF. The CDR3 DNA reads as TGTGCCAGCAGCTTGGAAGTTTATAGCAATCAGCCCCAGCATTTT. The chain carries TRBV7-2 and TRBJ1-5; D is undetermined. Trimming took 3 bases from V and 0 from J, leaving 9 bases between them. From germline, CDR1 is SGHTA and CDR2 FQGNSA. This CDR3 is built from 15 residues.

This clonotype occurred a few times. CDR3 region: CASSWDRAYEQYF. For the CDR3, the DNA is TGTGCCAGCAGCTGGGACAGGGCCTACGAGCAGTACTTC. V is TRBV7-9 and J is TRBJ2-7, with 9 bases matching TRBD1. The trim removed 4 bases at V and 2 bases at J, leaving 0 bases unmatched. CDR3 length: 13 amino acids. The germline CDR1 and CDR2 sequences are SEHNR and FQNEAQ (reference sequence).

This clonotype has just a few counts. The V call is TRBV7-9, the J call TRBJ2-7; D unclear. Germline V gene sequence: CDR1 SEHNR, CDR2 FQNEAQ (reference sequence). There are 12 residues in the CDR3. The V end lost 8 bases, the J end lost 2 bases, and 10 bases lay between the germline ends. DNA of the CDR3: TGTGCCAGCTCCGGTGTCACCTACGAGCAGTACGTC. This gives the protein CASSGVTYEQYV.

This clonotype was seen a handful of times. V gene TRBV20-1 combines with J gene TRBJ1-5, with TRBD1 as a possible D gene (5 bases). Germline V gene data show CDR1 as DFQATT and CDR2 as SNEGSKA (reference sequence). V was pared by 6 bases and J by 0 bases, with 18 bases between. The CDR3 length is 16 residues. Written as DNA, the CDR3 is TGCAGTGCCCACCGGGGGTTTGTAGATAGCAATCAGCCCCAGCATTTT. Translating gives CSAHRGFVDSNQPQHF.

This clonotype has ten or more counts. The chain combines TRBV5-1 with TRBJ2-2; D ambiguous. The CDR3 has 15 amino acids. Trimming cost V 2 bases and J 2 bases, with 10 bases left between them. Germline V gene data show CDR1 as SGHRS and CDR2 as YFSETQ. The CDR3 DNA reads as TGCGCCAGCAGCTTAAGGCAGTTAAACACCGGGGAGCTGTTTTTT. Translation: CASSLRQLNTGELFF.

This clonotype was recorded a few times. The V call is TRBV11-2, the J call TRBJ2-5; 7 bases align to TRBD2. The CDR3 is 17 amino acids. Germline trimming cut 4 bases from V and 5 bases from J; bases unmatched to any gene: 16. Looked up from germline, CDR1 is SGHAT and CDR2 is FQNNGV. The CDR3 bases are TGTGCCAGCAGCTACGGGACTATCGGGTTGCGGCCTGAGACCCAGTACTTC. Protein: CASSYGTIGLRPETQYF. Full variable domain (rest looked up from reference TRBV11-2 and TRBJ2-5): EAGVAQSPRYKIIEKRQSVAFWCNPISGHATLYWYQQILGQGPKLLIQFQNNGVVDDSQLPKDRFSAERLKGVDSTLKIQPAKLEDSAVYLCASSYGTIGLRPETQYFGPGTRLLVL.

This clonotype has ten or more counts. This chain connects TRBV5-1 to TRBJ1-4; tentative D call: TRBD1 (6 bases). V shed 0 bases and J shed 3 bases, with 15 bases lying between them. The CDR3 is made up of 17 amino acids. Germline values: CDR1 SGHRS, CDR2 YFSETQ. The CDR3, as DNA: TGCGCCAGCAGCTTGGACTCAGGGGTCAGCGCTAATGAAAAACTGTTTTTT. This translates into CASSLDSGVSANEKLFF.

This clonotype was found a few times. The rearrangement uses TRBV29-1 and TRBJ2-1; D gene ambiguous. The V and J ends lost 2 bases and 5 bases respectively, with 10 bases between them. The CDR3 has 13 amino acids. The germline V gene has CDR1 SQVTM and CDR2 ANQGSEA. The CDR3 here is CSVELYSNNEQFF. The CDR3 region has the DNA TGCAGCGTTGAACTATACTCTAACAATGAGCAGTTCTTC.

The chain links TRBV7-2 to TRBJ1-1; maybe TRBD1 (5 bases). Germline values: CDR1 SGHTA, CDR2 FQGNSA. Deletions cut 1 base from V and 7 bases from J, with 10 bases between. The CDR3 spans 13 residues. This CDR3 is CASSLDIGGEAFF. The CDR3 DNA reads as TGTGCCAGCAGCTTAGATATCGGGGGTGAAGCTTTCTTT.

The gene calls are TRBV30 and TRBJ2-3, with D possibly being TRBD1 (5 bases). CDR3 length equals 11 residues. Trimming removed 3 bases from V and 4 bases from J, with 5 bases in between. CDR1 is GTSNPN, CDR2 SVGIG, per germline (reference sequence). The DNA of the CDR3 is TGTGCCTGGAGGGGGCCAGATACGCAGTATTTT. Its translation is CAWRGPDTQYF.

This chain connects TRBV12-3 or TRBV12-4 to TRBJ1-1; a weak D match, TRBD1 (6 bases). V shed 7 bases and J shed 8 bases, with 17 bases lying between them. This CDR3 region has 13 residues. CDR3 loop: CASTLSGGTEAFF. For the CDR3, the DNA is TGTGCCAGCACCCTCTCCGGTGGGACAGAAGCTTTCTTT.

This clonotype was counted only a few times. This rearrangement joins TRBV6-2 or TRBV6-3 to TRBJ2-1; D tentatively reads TRBD1 or TRBD2 (6 bases each). CDR3 length: 14 residues. Germline lookup yields CDR1 MNHEY and CDR2 SVGEGT. V dropped 9 bases and J dropped 6 bases, with 18 bases sitting between them. The CDR3 DNA sequence: TGTGCCAGTCAACCCGAGGGGGGCCTCAATGAGCAGTTCTTC. Translating gives CASQPEGGLNEQFF.

This sequence joins TRBV20-1 and TRBJ2-3; 8 nucleotides agree with TRBD2. Germline CDR1 DFQATT, CDR2 SNEGSKA (reference sequence). The CDR3 loop spans 15 amino acids. V shed 0 bases and J 2 bases; nucleotides not matched to a gene: 4. The CDR3 bases are TGCAGTGCTAGAGATGTACTAGCGGACACAGATACGCAGTATTTT. This gives the protein CSARDVLADTDTQYF.

This chain links TRBV11-2 with TRBJ2-5; no clear D gene. Germline CDR1 SGHAT, CDR2 FQNNGV. The V end was cut by 1 base, the J end by 3 bases, with 3 bases between. CDR3 size: 12 residues. CDR3: CASSLAEETQYF. The CDR3 DNA follows: TGTGCCAGCAGCTTAGCGGAAGAGACCCAGTACTTC.

This chain joins TRBV5-1 and TRBJ2-5; perhaps TRBD2 as D (6 bases). Trimming left V 3 bases short and J 2 bases short, with 17 bases between. The CDR3 totals 16 residues. Germline-derived CDR1 and CDR2 are SGHRS and YFSETQ. The CDR3 DNA reads TGCGCCAGCAGCTCGGGGGAGCGGGTAAGGCAAGAGACCCAGTACTTC. This encodes CASSSGERVRQETQYF.

This chain links TRBV9 with TRBJ2-1; D unresolved. This CDR3 contains 16 residues. Trimming shortened V by 3 bases and J by 0 bases, and 13 bases separated the two germline ends. CDR1 is SGDLS, CDR2 YYNGEE, per germline. CDR3 DNA sequence: TGTGCCAGCAGCGCCCTAAACGAAGCCTCCTACAATGAGCAGTTCTTC. This codes for CASSALNEASYNEQFF.

The sample holds a few counts of this clonotype. V is TRBV7-2 and J is TRBJ2-3; 12 bases agree with TRBD2. Trimming took 5 bases from V and 0 from J; bases not matched to a gene: 6. This CDR3 is 17 amino acids long. The germline CDR1 and CDR2 sequences are SGHTA and FQGNSA. As DNA, the CDR3 is TGTGCCAGCAGCCTTGAGACTAGCGGGGGAAGCACAGATACGCAGTATTTT. Encoded protein: CASSLETSGGSTDTQYF.

The chain links TRBV7-2 to TRBJ1-3; the D is unclear. This CDR3 is built from 14 residues. Germline V gene lookup returns CDR1 SGHTA and CDR2 FQGNSA. With 4 bases removed from V and 4 bases from J, the gap between germline ends came to 11 bases. The CDR3 loop reads CASSSYKIGNTIYF. Written as DNA, the CDR3 is TGTGCCAGCAGCTCGTACAAGATCGGAAACACCATATATTTT.